The entry below describes one T cell receptor (beta chain). It lacks a known antigen. The sample holds no much larger clone one base away, and base qualities are not on file. These data originate in a study of shared clonotypes between healthy human individuals (dated by TCRdb to 2020 to 2022). In terms of the full investigation: The cohort included three men and a couple of women between 18 and 49 years of age. To estimate repertoire size and how much clonotype sharing occurs between individuals, the study deeply sequenced the blood TCR repertoires of roughly 5 healthy adults. Libraries were prepared and TCR repertoires were sequenced by different laboratories using diverse techniques, in order to increase sequencing depth and limit assay-specific biases. For each donor, CD4 naive and CD4 memory were each run on three plates, CD8 naive on two plates, and CD8 memory on one plate. Between about 0.8 and 9 billion PBMCs per donor were obtained by leukapheresis. Points the paper makes about the study in general: Only blood was sampled, and tissue TCR repertoires likely differ from those in blood. Even with the large sequencing depth, rarefaction of the sorted-subset datasets indicated that sequencing was incomplete. Sharing across several donors was observed for 4.5% to 6.5% of naive CD4, 3% to 4% of naive CD8, 2.3% of memory CD4, and roughly 0.4% of memory CD8 clonotypes. Compared with non-shared clonotypes, the clonotypes found in all four sorted-subset donors had higher generation probabilities. Based on pairwise subsampling, the degree of clonotype sharing among donors was expected to be affected by sequencing depth. Larger estimated clonotype richness was generally found for naive subsets than for memory subsets. Because the study included only a small number of donors, the genetic and exposure-history diversity represented was limited.

TCR CDR3 regions were amplified from genomic DNA by multiplex PCR using the deep immunoSEQ assay. For each cell subset, the extracted genomic DNA was distributed evenly across all wells of several immunoSEQ 96-well plates, and each plate served as one replicate. For sorted subsets, 200 ng of genomic DNA, equivalent to roughly 33,000 T cell genomes, went into each replicate PCR. The purified libraries were quantified using a Qubit 3.0 fluorometer, sized with a Bioanalyzer 2100, and then quantified again using the KAPA Library Quantification kit. Every immunoSEQ 96-well plate was sequenced on a separate single-read 150-cycle Illumina NextSeq 550 flow cell. The authors' pipeline ran thus. Because only junctional sequences without quality scores were contained in the immunoSEQ output, filtering matching that applied to full-length reads could not be performed. To assign V/J genes and CDR3, sequences were annotated using PyIR, a Python wrapper for IgBLAST v1.9, with IMGT germline references. Reads were filtered out if the reads had weak V/J assignments (E-value above 1e-6), no CDR3, stop codons, out-of-frame junctions, or ambiguous translated residues. V3J clonotypes were defined by identical inferred V gene, J gene, and CDR3 amino acid sequence. Percentage overlap between repertoires was computed as shared unique clonotypes divided by the size of the smaller repertoire. Three approaches were used to assess repertoire richness: RTK rarefaction, the Chao1 estimator, and Recon v2.1 estimates of unobserved clonotypes. OLGA was used to compute generation probabilities for all TCRbeta clonotypes that the gDNA method yielded from a few donors. Held by TCRdb, this immuneACCESS table contains in-frame sequences only and omits some clones. Under half of the omission traces to an unresolved V gene where checked; the cause of the rest is unknown. The V and J calls and clone size come from that table; D and trimming were worked out from the DNA. The sample has around 940,000 clones on record, 76% of them singletons. 1.5% of the sample rests with the top ten.

Healthy HIV-negative adults with no recently reported acute infections or vaccinations were included as donors. Every donor was a Caucasian adult residing in Nashville, Tennessee, USA. CD4+ T cells were enriched through magnetic negative selection, after which naive cells were positively selected on CD45RA and the remaining negative fraction served as the memory subset. After blood collection by leukapheresis, PBMCs were isolated using Ficoll-Histopaque density gradient centrifugation and then cryopreserved in the vapor phase of liquid nitrogen. Purity and quantity of every magnetically sorted T cell population were checked by analytical flow cytometry. Each sorted fraction had its genomic DNA isolated and then quantified by UV absorbance on a Nanodrop 2000c. V is cut back by 6 bases and J by 4 bases, with 10 bases in the junction unmatched. From the cysteine through the phenylalanine, the CDR3 covers 16 amino acids. The entry retains the CDR3 DNA only, 48 bases that are in frame from base 1. The germline V gene supplies CDR1 MDHEN and CDR2 SYDVKM.

This sequence uses TRBV28 and TRBJ1-2; a stretch of 11 junction bases matches TRBD1. The TCR comes from a man younger than 35 in good health. The sequenced sample was memory CD4+ T cells sorted from blood. This sample's cell subset or site label indicates: CD45RA-negative fraction. The sequence in DNA is TGTGCCAGCAGCTTAATCGGACAGGGGGCTGTCTATGGCTACACCTTC. It translates to CASSLIGQGAVYGYTF.